This TCR beta chain was found in a study of blood T cells in healthy people across ages. The authors ran a second PCR of about 6 to 12 cycles using a sample-barcoded 5' primer and a J-beta primer mix. TCRdb reanalysed the 5' RACE reads using MiXCR and keeps one entry per CDR3 protein. The sample comprises roughly 700,000 distinct CDR3 sequences, 20% to 25% of which are singletons, and under 10% rests with the top ten. This clonotype has just a few counts. Germline V gene data show CDR1 as MNHNS and CDR2 as SASEGT. V trimming: 7 bases; J trimming: 3 bases; junction bases outside the gene matches: 6. The CDR3 spans 16 residues. These data also featured in a second study, about T cells of mothers and their children.

This clonotype was sampled from a boy younger than 18 in good health. Sequencing was carried out using blood. V is TRBV6-1 and J is TRBJ2-5, with 15 bases lining up with TRBD2. CDR3 region: CASNGLAGGHKETQYF. The CDR3 DNA is TGTGCCAGCAACGGACTAGCGGGAGGGCACAAAGAGACCCAGTACTTC.